Below are 19 T cell receptor beta chains sequenced from a single sample in a study of T cells after yellow fever vaccination. TCRdb used MiXCR to reprocess the 5' RACE reads, holding one entry per CDR3 protein. Of some 300,000 distinct CDR3 sequences listed, about 10% were seen once; the top ten hold 3% to 4%. Here the sequenced sample was CD4+ T cells sorted from PBMCs, taken 5 days after the yellow fever booster vaccination. These receptors originate from a man in his late teens or twenties who received the YFV17D yellow fever vaccine.

This rearrangement joins TRBV4-3 to TRBJ1-1; D might be TRBD1 (5 bases). V was cut by 1 base and J by 3 bases, with 9 bases left in between. The CDR3 totals 14 residues. The V gene's germline CDR1 is LGHNA and CDR2 YSLEER. CDR3 in DNA: TGCGCCAGCAGCCAAGGAGCAGGGTACACTGAAGCTTTCTTT. Its translation is CASSQGAGYTEAFF.

The chain links TRBV7-2 to TRBJ2-1; D gene unclear. Germline-derived CDR1 and CDR2 are SGHTA and FQGNSA. V shed 2 bases and J shed 8 bases, with 7 bases lying between them. This CDR3 has 12 amino acids. The CDR3, as DNA: TGTGCCAGCAGCTTACATGGGGATGAGCAGTTCTTC. Translated: CASSLHGDEQFF.

This clonotype came up a few times. The chain combines TRBV2 with TRBJ1-2; possibly TRBD1 for D (6 bases). Germline V gene data show CDR1 as SNHLY and CDR2 as FYNNEI. This CDR3 comprises 13 residues. V lost 4 bases and J lost 6, with 12 bases in between. The chain's CDR3 is CASSGAGGNGYTF. The CDR3 nucleotides are TGTGCCAGCAGTGGAGCTGGGGGCAATGGCTACACCTTC.

The chain recombines TRBV12-3 or TRBV12-4 with TRBJ1-4, with no clear D. The CDR3 contains 14 residues. The V and J ends lost 6 bases and 7 bases respectively, with 15 bases between them. The DNA for the CDR3 is TGTGCCAGCAGCACTAGGCCACTTCTTGAAAAACTGTTTTTT. Protein sequence: CASSTRPLLEKLFF.

The gene calls are TRBV5-1 and TRBJ1-6; D call uncertain. V was shortened by 9 bases and J by 8 bases, with 12 bases between the two germline ends. Germline V gene data show CDR1 as SGHRS and CDR2 as YFSETQ. This CDR3 region has 12 residues. The CDR3 is CATPGAYSPLHF. CDR3 DNA: TGCGCCACCCCAGGCGCTTATTCACCCCTCCACTTT.

This clonotype was recorded many times. The chain recombines TRBV4-2 with TRBJ1-5; D is unresolved. CDR1 LGHNA and CDR2 YNFKEQ come from the germline V gene. Trimming left V 4 bases short and J 0 bases short, with 7 bases between. The CDR3 covers 14 residues. The CDR3, as DNA: TGTGCCAGCAGCCTTGACGTTAGCAATCAGCCCCAGCATTTT. This encodes CASSLDVSNQPQHF.

This clonotype was seen many times. V is TRBV5-1 and J is TRBJ1-5, with 10 bases fitting TRBD1. After removal of 4 bases from V and 0 bases from J, the junction contained 10 bases not matched to a gene. The CDR3 extends over 18 amino acids. Germline-derived CDR1 and CDR2 are SGHRS and YFSETQ. The CDR3 bases are TGCGCCAGCAGCCCCGGGACAGGGGCGGCCTATAGCAATCAGCCCCAGCATTTT. Translated: CASSPGTGAAYSNQPQHF.

The rearrangement uses TRBV28 and TRBJ2-5; the match to TRBD2 covers 12 bases. The J segment lost 2 bases and the V segment lost 6 bases, leaving 10 bases of the junction unmatched. In germline, CDR1 is MDHEN, CDR2 SYDVKM. The CDR3 has 17 amino acids. This CDR3 reads CASSYRLAGARQETQYF. CDR3 DNA sequence: TGTGCCAGCAGCTACCGACTAGCGGGGGCCCGACAAGAGACCCAGTACTTC.

This clonotype has ten or more counts. The chain carries TRBV7-9 and TRBJ1-2; 8 nucleotides match TRBD1. V shed 6 bases, J shed 0 bases, and the junction held 3 bases outside the gene matches. Germline CDR1 SEHNR, CDR2 FQNEAQ (reference sequence). This CDR3 contains 14 residues. CDR3 residues: CASSLGQANYGYTF. CDR3 sequence (DNA): TGTGCCAGCAGTTTGGGACAGGCTAACTATGGCTACACCTTC. Full variable domain (rest looked up from reference TRBV7-9 and TRBJ1-2): DTGVSQNPRHKITKRGQNVTFRCDPISEHNRLYWYRQTLGQGPEFLTYFQNEAQLEKSRLLSDRFSAERPKGSFSTLEIQRTEQGDSAMYLCASSLGQANYGYTFGSGTRLTVV.

This clonotype appeared a single time. This chain uses TRBV20-1 with TRBJ2-5, with TRBD1 matching over 7 bases. CDR1 and CDR2 from the germline V gene are DFQATT and SNEGSKA (reference sequence). V shed 0 bases and J 3 bases; nucleotides not matched to a gene: 7. The CDR3 runs to 15 residues. In DNA, the CDR3 is TGCAGTGCTAGAGAAGGCAGGGGGTGGAAAGAGACCCAGTACTTC. Translated, it gives CSAREGRGWKETQYF.

The chain carries TRBV6-6 and TRBJ1-2; no clear D gene. V shed 8 bases and J shed 2 bases, with 12 bases lying between them. The germline gives CDR1 MNHNY, CDR2 SVGAGI (reference sequence). This CDR3 comprises 13 residues. CDR3 loop: CASETSSNYGYTF. In nucleotides, the CDR3 is TGTGCCAGCGAAACCTCTTCGAACTATGGCTACACCTTC.

The sample holds many counts of this clonotype. The chain has TRBV20-1 and TRBJ1-5, with D tentatively TRBD1 (5 bases). From germline, CDR1 is DFQATT and CDR2 SNEGSKA (reference sequence). The CDR3 runs to 15 residues. Trimming pared 0 bases from V and 6 bases from J, leaving 15 bases between. CDR3 protein: CSARDGGGEGQPQHF. The CDR3 nucleotides are TGCAGTGCTAGAGATGGGGGGGGAGAAGGTCAGCCCCAGCATTTT.

This clonotype was seen ten or more times. The chain is built from TRBV7-9 and TRBJ2-7, with D possibly being TRBD2 (5 bases). The V gene's germline CDR1 is SEHNR and CDR2 FQNEAQ (reference sequence). The V end was cut by 3 bases, the J end by 3 bases, with 15 bases between. This CDR3 region has 15 residues. The CDR3 DNA reads TGTGCCAGCAGCTTGGAGCGGTGGCTGGGCTACGAGCAGTACTTC. This encodes CASSLERWLGYEQYF.

The V call is TRBV6-2 or TRBV6-3, the J call TRBJ2-1; 13 bases are a match to TRBD2. V was clipped by 6 bases and J by 2 bases; unmatched bases: 4. The germline CDR1 and CDR2 sequences are MNHEY and SVGEGT. This CDR3 contains 16 residues. The CDR3 DNA reads TGTGCCAGCAGCCAAACTAGCGGGGGGGCCTACAATGAGCAGTTCTTC. This codes for CASSQTSGGAYNEQFF.

This clonotype was counted only a few times. This sequence joins TRBV5-1 and TRBJ2-7; D is uncertain. Trimming removed 9 bases at V and 6 bases at J, with 10 bases between. The CDR3 length is 10 residues. CDR1 is SGHRS, CDR2 YFSETQ, per germline. CDR3 loop: CATFLSEQYV. DNA for the CDR3: TGCGCCACCTTCCTCTCCGAGCAGTACGTC.

This clonotype was counted a few times. The chain employs TRBV7-3 and TRBJ1-6, with D uncertain. The germline gives CDR1 SGHTA, CDR2 FQGTGA. The CDR3 sequence is 13 residues long. The V end was cut by 0 bases, the J end by 12 bases, with 9 bases between. CDR3 amino acids: CASSLTRFVPLHF. In DNA form, the CDR3 reads TGTGCCAGCAGCTTAACACGCTTTGTACCCCTCCACTTT.

This clonotype has ten or more counts. The chain is built from TRBV4-3 and TRBJ2-4; D might be TRBD2 (6 bases). CDR3 length equals 15 residues. Germline CDR1 reads LGHNA; CDR2 reads YSLEER. Deletions cut 1 base from V and 2 bases from J, with 9 bases between. CDR3 nucleotides: TGCGCCAGCAGCCAAGTCGGAGGGACCAAAAACATTCAGTACTTC. Translating gives CASSQVGGTKNIQYF.

This chain connects TRBV7-3 to TRBJ2-4; TRBD1 matches 7 bases. Germline trimming cut 5 bases from V and 0 bases from J; bases unmatched to any gene: 7. Germline assignment: CDR1 SGHTA and CDR2 FQGTGA. The CDR3 loop spans 16 amino acids. CDR3: CASSAQGGSAKNIQYF. CDR3 sequence (DNA): TGTGCCAGCAGCGCCCAAGGGGGCTCAGCCAAAAACATTCAGTACTTC. Full variable domain (outside the CDR3, taken from reference TRBV7-3 and TRBJ2-4): GAGVSQTPSNKVTEKGKYVELRCDPISGHTALYWYRQSLGQGPEFLIYFQGTGAADDSGLPNDRFFAVRPEGSVSTLKIQRTERGDSAVYLCASSAQGGSAKNIQYFGAGTRLSVL.

This clonotype appeared many times. V usage is TRBV7-9 and J usage is TRBJ1-4; TRBD1 aligns across 8 bases. The ends lost 2 bases at V and 7 bases at J; junction bases unmatched: 6. CDR3 size: 15 residues. CDR1 is SEHNR and CDR2 is FQNEAQ in the germline V gene (reference sequence). CDR3 loop: CASSLTDRVGEKLFF. The CDR3 DNA follows: TGTGCCAGCAGCTTAACGGACAGGGTCGGTGAAAAACTGTTTTTT.